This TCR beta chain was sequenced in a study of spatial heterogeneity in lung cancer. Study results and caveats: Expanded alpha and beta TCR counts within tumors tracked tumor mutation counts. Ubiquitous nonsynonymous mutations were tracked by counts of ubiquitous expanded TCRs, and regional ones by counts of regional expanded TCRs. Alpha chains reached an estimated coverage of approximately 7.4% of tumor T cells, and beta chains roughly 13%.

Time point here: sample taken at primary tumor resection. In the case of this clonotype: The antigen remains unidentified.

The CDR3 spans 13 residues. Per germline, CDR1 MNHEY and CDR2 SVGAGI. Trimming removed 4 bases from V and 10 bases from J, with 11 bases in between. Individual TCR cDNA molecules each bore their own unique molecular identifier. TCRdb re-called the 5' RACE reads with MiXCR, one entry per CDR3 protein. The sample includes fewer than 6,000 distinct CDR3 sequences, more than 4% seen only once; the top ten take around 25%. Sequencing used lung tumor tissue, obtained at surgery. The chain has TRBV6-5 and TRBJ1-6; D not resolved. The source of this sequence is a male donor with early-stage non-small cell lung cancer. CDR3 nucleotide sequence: TGTGCCAGCAGTTCGGGCGGAATCTCACCCCTCCACTTT. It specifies CASSSGGISPLHF.